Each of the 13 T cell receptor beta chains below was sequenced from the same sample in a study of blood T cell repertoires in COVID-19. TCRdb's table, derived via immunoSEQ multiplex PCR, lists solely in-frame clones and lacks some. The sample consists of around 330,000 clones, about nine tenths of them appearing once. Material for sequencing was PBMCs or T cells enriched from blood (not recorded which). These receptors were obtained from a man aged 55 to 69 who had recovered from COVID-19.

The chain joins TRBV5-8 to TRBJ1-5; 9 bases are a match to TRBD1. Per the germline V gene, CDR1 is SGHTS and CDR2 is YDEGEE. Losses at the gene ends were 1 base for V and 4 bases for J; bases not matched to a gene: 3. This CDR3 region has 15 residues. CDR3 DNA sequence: TGTGCCAGCAGCTTGAGTGGGACAGGGAATCAGCCCCAGCATTTT. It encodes CASSLSGTGNQPQHF.

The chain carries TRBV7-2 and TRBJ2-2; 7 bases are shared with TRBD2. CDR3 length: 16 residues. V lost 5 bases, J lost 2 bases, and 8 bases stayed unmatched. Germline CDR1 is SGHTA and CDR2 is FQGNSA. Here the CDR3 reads CASSPSPGGNTGELFF. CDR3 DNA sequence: TGTGCCAGCAGCCCCTCTCCGGGAGGTAACACCGGGGAGCTGTTTTTT. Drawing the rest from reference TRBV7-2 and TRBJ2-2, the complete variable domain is GAGVSQSPSNKVTEKGKDVELRCDPISGHTALYWYRQSLGQGLEFLIYFQGNSAPDKSGLPSDRFSAERTGGSVSTLTIQRTQQEDSAVYLCASSPSPGGNTGELFFGEGSRLTVL.

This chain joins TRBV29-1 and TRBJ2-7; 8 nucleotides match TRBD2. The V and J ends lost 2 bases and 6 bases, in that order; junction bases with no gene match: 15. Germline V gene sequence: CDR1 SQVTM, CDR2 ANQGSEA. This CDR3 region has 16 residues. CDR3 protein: CSVERPMGGRSIEQYF. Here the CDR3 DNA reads TGCAGCGTTGAAAGGCCAATGGGCGGGAGGTCGATCGAGCAGTACTTC.

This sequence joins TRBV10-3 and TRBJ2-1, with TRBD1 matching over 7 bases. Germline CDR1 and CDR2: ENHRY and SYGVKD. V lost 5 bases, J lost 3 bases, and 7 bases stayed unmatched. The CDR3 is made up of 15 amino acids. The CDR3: CAISSGTENYNEQFF. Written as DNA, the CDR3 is TGTGCCATCAGTTCCGGGACAGAGAACTACAATGAGCAGTTCTTC.

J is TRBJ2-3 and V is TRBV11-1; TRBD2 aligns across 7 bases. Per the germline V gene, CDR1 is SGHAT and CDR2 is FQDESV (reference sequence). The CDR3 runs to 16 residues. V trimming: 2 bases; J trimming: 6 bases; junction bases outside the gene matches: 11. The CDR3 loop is CASSLFRDYSRDTQYF. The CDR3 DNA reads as TGTGCCAGCAGCTTATTTCGGGACTACTCCAGGGATACGCAGTATTTT.

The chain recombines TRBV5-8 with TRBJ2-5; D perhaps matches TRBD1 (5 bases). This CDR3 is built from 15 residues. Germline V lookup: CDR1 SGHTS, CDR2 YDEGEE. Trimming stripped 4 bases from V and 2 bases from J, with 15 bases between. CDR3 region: CASSPGHNNQETQYF. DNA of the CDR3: TGTGCCAGCAGCCCTGGACATAATAATCAAGAGACCCAGTACTTC.

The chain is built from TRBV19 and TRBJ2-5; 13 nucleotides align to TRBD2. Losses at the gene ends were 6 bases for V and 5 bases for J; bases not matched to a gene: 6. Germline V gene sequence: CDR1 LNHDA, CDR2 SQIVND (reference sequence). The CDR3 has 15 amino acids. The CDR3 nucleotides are TGTGCCAGTAGCACTAGCGGGAGGGCCCCCGAGACCCAGTACTTC. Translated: CASSTSGRAPETQYF.

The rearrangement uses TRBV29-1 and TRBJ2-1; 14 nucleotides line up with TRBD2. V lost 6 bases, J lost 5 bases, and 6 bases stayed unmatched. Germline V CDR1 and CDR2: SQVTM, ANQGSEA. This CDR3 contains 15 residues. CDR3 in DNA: TGCAGCGTCATACCGGGACTAGCGGGAGACAATGAGCAGTTCTTC. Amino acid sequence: CSVIPGLAGDNEQFF.

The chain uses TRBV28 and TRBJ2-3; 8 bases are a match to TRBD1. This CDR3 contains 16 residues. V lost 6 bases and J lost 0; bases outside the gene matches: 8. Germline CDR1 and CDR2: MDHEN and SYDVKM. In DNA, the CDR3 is TGTGCCAGCAGATCTAACAGGGGGGCAAGCACAGATACGCAGTATTTT. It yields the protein CASRSNRGASTDTQYF.

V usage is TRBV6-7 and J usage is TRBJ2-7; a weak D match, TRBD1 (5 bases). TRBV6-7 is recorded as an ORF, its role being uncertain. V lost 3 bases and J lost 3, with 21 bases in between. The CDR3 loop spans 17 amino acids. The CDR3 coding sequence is TGTGCCAGCAGTTATCGGGCCCCTTGGGGCAGGCGCTACGAGCAGTACTTC. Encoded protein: CASSYRAPWGRRYEQYF.

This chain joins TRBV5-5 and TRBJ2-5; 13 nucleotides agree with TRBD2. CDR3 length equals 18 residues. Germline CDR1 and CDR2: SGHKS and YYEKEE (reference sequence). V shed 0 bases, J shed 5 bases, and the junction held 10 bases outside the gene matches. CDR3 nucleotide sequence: TGTGCCAGCAGCTTGGTACTAGCGGGAGGGCCAGCGGGTGAGACCCAGTACTTC. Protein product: CASSLVLAGGPAGETQYF.

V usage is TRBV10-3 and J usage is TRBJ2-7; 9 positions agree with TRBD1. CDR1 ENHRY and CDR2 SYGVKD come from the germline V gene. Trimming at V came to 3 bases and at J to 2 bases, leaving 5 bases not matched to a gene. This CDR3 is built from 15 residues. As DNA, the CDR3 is TGTGCCATCAGTGACCCGGGACAGGGAACCTACGAGCAGTACTTC. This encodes CAISDPGQGTYEQYF.

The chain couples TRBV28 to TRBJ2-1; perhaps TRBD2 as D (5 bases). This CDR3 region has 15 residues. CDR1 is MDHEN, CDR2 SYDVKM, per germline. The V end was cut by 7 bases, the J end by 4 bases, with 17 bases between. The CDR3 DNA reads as TGTGCCAGCACTCTAAGCGGACCCCTTTACAATGAGCAGTTCTTC. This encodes CASTLSGPLYNEQFF.